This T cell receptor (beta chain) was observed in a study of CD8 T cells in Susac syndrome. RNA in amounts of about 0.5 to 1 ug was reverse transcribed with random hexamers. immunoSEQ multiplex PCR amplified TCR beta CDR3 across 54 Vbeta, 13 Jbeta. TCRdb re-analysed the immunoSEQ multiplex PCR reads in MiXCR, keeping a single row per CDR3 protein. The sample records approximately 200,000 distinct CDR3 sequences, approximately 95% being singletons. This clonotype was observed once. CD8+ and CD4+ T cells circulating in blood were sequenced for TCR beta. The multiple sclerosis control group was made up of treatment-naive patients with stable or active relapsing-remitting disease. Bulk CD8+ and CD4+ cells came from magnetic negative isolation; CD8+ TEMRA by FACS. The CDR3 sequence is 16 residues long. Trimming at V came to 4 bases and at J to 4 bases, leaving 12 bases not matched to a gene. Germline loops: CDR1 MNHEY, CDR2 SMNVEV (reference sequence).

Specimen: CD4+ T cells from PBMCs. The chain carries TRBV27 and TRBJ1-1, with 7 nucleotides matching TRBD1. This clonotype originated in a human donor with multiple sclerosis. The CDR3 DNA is TGTGCCAGCAGTTGGGACAGACTAACGGGGAGCACTGAAGCTTTCTTT. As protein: CASSWDRLTGSTEAFF.